This TCR beta chain was recorded in a study of blood T cell repertoires in COVID-19. Whole-study context: PBMCs, B-cell-depleted T cells, or T cells provided the cDNA or gDNA that made up the material.

V gave up 1 base and J gave up 4 bases; unmatched junction bases: 7. Germline assignment: CDR1 MNHEY and CDR2 SVGEGT. The CDR3 runs 17 residues. Original data processing: Nucleated cell number was recorded as an estimate derived from reference gene primer amplification. Repertoires were generated with immunoSEQ multiplex PCR, while TCRdb's copy carries only in-frame clones and drops some. Clone size and V and J calls were adopted from that table, with D and trimming inferred from the DNA. The data contain around 99,000 clones, 65% to 90% of them singletons. Sequencing was carried out using peripheral blood. This chain uses TRBV6-2 or TRBV6-3 with TRBJ2-4; 10 positions agree with TRBD1. This clonotype was sampled from a woman aged 80 or over with active or convalescent COVID-19. As DNA, the CDR3 is TGTGCCAGCAGTTACTGGCCGGGACAGGGGTCTAAAAACATTCAGTACTTC. This gives the protein CASSYWPGQGSKNIQYF.